The 32 T cell receptor beta chains below come from one sample, sequenced in a study of T cell responses to AZD1222 COVID-19 vaccine. The assay was immunoSEQ multiplex PCR, and TCRdb's table has in-frame clones only and misses some. The sample includes fewer than 200,000 clones, over 80% of them seen just once. The material sequenced was peripheral blood, taken on day 0 of AZD1222 vaccination. The receptors here all came from an adult in good health.

The rearrangement joins TRBV29-1 to TRBJ1-1, with TRBD1 identical over 7 bases. The CDR3 sequence is 13 residues long. With 4 bases clipped from V and 1 base from J, the junction kept 3 bases outside the gene matches. Germline V lookup: CDR1 SQVTM, CDR2 ANQGSEA. CDR3 DNA sequence: TGCAGCGTTGGGGACAGCTCGAACACTGAAGCTTTCTTT. Amino acid sequence: CSVGDSSNTEAFF.

Concerning this clone itself: The limits of the CDR3 on the DNA are not certain, so only TCRdb's listed CDR3 is given. The gene calls are TRBV6-5 and TRBJ2-5; TRBD1 is taken as the D call from the table, unchecked against the DNA. A total of 15 residues make up the CDR3, ends included. Germline V gene sequence: CDR1 MNHEY, CDR2 SVGAGI. The CDR3 loop is CASILDIRASGTQYF.

The chain carries TRBV28 and TRBJ1-6; D not certain. The CDR3 runs 21 residues. Germline V gene data show CDR1 as MDHEN and CDR2 as SYDVKM. V was pared by 5 bases and J by 0 bases, with 26 bases between. The DNA of the CDR3 is TGTGCCAGCAGTCCTCGTTCATCAAATTATAGGTCGAGCTCCTATAATTCACCCCTCCACTTT. Protein product: CASSPRSSNYRSSSYNSPLHF.

The chain is built from TRBV27 and TRBJ1-4, with a tentative D call TRBD1 (5 bases). CDR3 length equals 15 residues. Trimming cost V 4 bases and J 8 bases, with 17 bases left between them. Per the germline V gene, CDR1 is MNHEY and CDR2 is SMNVEV (reference sequence). The CDR3 spells CASSWRAAGGEKLFF. CDR3 nucleotides: TGTGCCAGCAGTTGGAGAGCAGCGGGGGGGGAAAAACTGTTTTTT. Full variable domain (rest looked up from reference TRBV27 and TRBJ1-4): EAQVTQNPRYLITVTGKKLTVTCSQNMNHEYMSWYRQDPGLGLRQIYYSMNVEVTDKGDVPEGYKVSRKEKRNFPLILESPSPNQTSLYFCASSWRAAGGEKLFFGSGTQLSVL.

J is TRBJ2-7 and V is TRBV3-1 (or the pseudogene TRBV3-2); the D gene is possibly TRBD1 (5 bases). The germline gives CDR1 LGHDT, CDR2 YNNKEL (reference sequence). The V and J ends lost 4 bases and 1 base respectively, with 8 bases between them. This CDR3 region has 13 residues. The CDR3 DNA is TGTGCCAGCAGCCTAGGGGCTTCCTACGAGCAGTACTTC. Translated, it gives CASSLGASYEQYF.

The chain has TRBV28 and TRBJ1-1; no clear D. The CDR3 is made up of 14 amino acids. Per germline, CDR1 MDHEN and CDR2 SYDVKM. V lost 2 bases and J 1 base, leaving 8 bases between the germline ends. The CDR3 here is CASSLTRQNTEAFF. Here the CDR3 DNA reads TGTGCCAGCAGTTTAACCAGGCAGAACACTGAAGCTTTCTTT.

The chain has TRBV28 and TRBJ1-5; TRBD1 agrees at 9 bases. CDR1 and CDR2 from the germline V gene are MDHEN and SYDVKM. The V gene end was trimmed by 6 bases and the J gene end by 7 bases; junction bases not matched to a gene: 10. CDR3 length: 15 amino acids. The CDR3: CASSLPTDRGQPQHF. The CDR3 DNA follows: TGTGCCAGCAGCCTCCCGACGGACAGGGGACAGCCCCAGCATTTT.

The chain links TRBV7-9 to TRBJ2-1; TRBD2 matches 7 bases. The junction had 9 bases not matched to a gene; V was cut back by 9 bases and J by 1 base. CDR3 length: 15 residues. The V gene's germline CDR1 is SEHNR and CDR2 FQNEAQ (reference sequence). The chain's CDR3 is CASTAGGGSYNEQFF. CDR3 in DNA: TGTGCCAGTACGGCTGGGGGAGGGTCCTACAATGAGCAGTTCTTC.

The chain uses TRBV11-2 and TRBJ1-5; TRBD1 is a possible D gene (5 bases). The CDR3 length is 15 residues. Germline CDR1 and CDR2: SGHAT and FQNNGV. The ends were cut back, 3 bases at V and 3 bases at J, with 12 bases in the middle. The CDR3 DNA reads TGTGCCAGCAGCTTTTCGGGAGGGGCCAATCAGCCCCAGCATTTT. It is translated as CASSFSGGANQPQHF.

The chain employs TRBV15 and TRBJ2-5; 8 bases fit TRBD2. CDR1 is LNHNV and CDR2 is YYDKDF in the germline V gene (reference sequence). The V gene end was trimmed by 0 bases and the J gene end by 5 bases; junction bases not matched to a gene: 5. The CDR3 runs to 15 residues. CDR3 nucleotide sequence: TGTGCCACCAGCAGAGATCCCACGGGAGGGGAGACCCAGTACTTC. Translating gives CATSRDPTGGETQYF.

The chain has TRBV5-1 and TRBJ1-2, with D unresolved. Looked up from germline, CDR1 is SGHRS and CDR2 is YFSETQ. V was shortened by 4 bases and J by 4 bases, with 14 bases between the two germline ends. CDR3 length equals 14 residues. This CDR3 is CASSPQDVIYGYTF. As DNA, the CDR3 is TGCGCCAGCAGCCCCCAGGACGTAATCTATGGCTACACCTTC.

The V and J genes are TRBV18 and TRBJ1-1; D not resolved. The CDR3 has 12 residues. CDR1 and CDR2 (germline): KGHSH, LQKENI. V lost 5 bases and J lost 4, with 8 bases in between. The CDR3 bases are TGTGCCAGCTCAAGGGCGAGCACTGAAGCTTTCTTT. Residues: CASSRASTEAFF.

The CDR3 DNA follows: TGTGCCAGCAGCTTAACGTCGCAGGGGGGTGGCTACACCTTC. Amino acids: CASSLTSQGGGYTF. This chain joins TRBV7-3 and TRBJ1-2; 7 bases fit TRBD1. This CDR3 comprises 14 residues. Trimming took 0 bases from V and 7 from J; bases not matched to a gene: 5. Germline V gene sequence: CDR1 SGHTA, CDR2 FQGTGA.

The rearrangement links TRBV6-4 to TRBJ2-5, with 8 bases aligning to TRBD2. The junction had 8 bases not matched to a gene; V was cut back by 3 bases and J by 2 bases. Germline assignment: CDR1 MRHNA and CDR2 SNTAGT. This CDR3 contains 16 residues. The CDR3 sequence: CASSDLPGGAQETQYF. CDR3 DNA sequence: TGTGCCAGCAGTGATCTCCCCGGGGGGGCACAAGAGACCCAGTACTTC.

The chain links TRBV24-1 to TRBJ1-2, with D perhaps matching TRBD1 (6 bases). Germline V gene lookup returns CDR1 KGHDR and CDR2 SFDVKD. The CDR3 is 14 residues long. Deletions cut 0 bases from V and 8 bases from J, with 12 bases between. The CDR3 DNA is TGTGCCACCAGTGATTTGAGGACAGCTCGCGGCTACACCTTC. This encodes CATSDLRTARGYTF.

The V call is TRBV5-1, the J call TRBJ1-1; D unresolved. CDR1 is SGHRS and CDR2 is YFSETQ in the germline V gene. V lost 2 bases to trimming and J lost 5 bases, with 13 bases between them. The CDR3 spans 14 residues. Written as DNA, the CDR3 is TGCGCCAGCAGCTTCGCGGGAATGCGGACTGAAGCTTTCTTT. It encodes CASSFAGMRTEAFF.

This chain joins TRBV7-8 and TRBJ1-5; 7 bases are a match to TRBD1. With 5 bases clipped from V and 6 bases from J, the junction kept 10 bases outside the gene matches. The CDR3 is 15 residues long. Per the germline V gene, CDR1 is SGHVS and CDR2 is FQNEAQ. The CDR3 reads CASSRDTGARQPQHF. The DNA of the CDR3 is TGTGCCAGCAGCCGAGACACAGGGGCCCGTCAGCCCCAGCATTTT.

The CDR3: CASSLGEWHTGELFF. In DNA, the CDR3 is TGTGCCAGCAGCTTAGGCGAGTGGCATACCGGGGAGCTGTTTTTT. This chain joins TRBV7-2 and TRBJ2-2; D remains unclear. The germline V and J ends were trimmed by 1 base and 5 bases, with 11 bases remaining between them. Germline-derived CDR1 and CDR2 are SGHTA and FQGNSA. The CDR3 length is 15 residues.

The chain is built from TRBV7-9 and TRBJ1-5; possible D gene TRBD1, 5 bases. The CDR3 consists of 15 residues. The germline V and J ends were trimmed by 1 base and 2 bases, with 9 bases remaining between them. Germline values: CDR1 SEHNR, CDR2 FQNEAQ (reference sequence). The CDR3 sequence: CASSLGGGGNQPQHF. CDR3 coding DNA: TGTGCCAGCAGCTTAGGGGGCGGGGGCAATCAGCCCCAGCATTTT.

The V call is TRBV5-5, the J call TRBJ2-7; D is possibly TRBD1 or TRBD2 (5 bases each). In germline, CDR1 is SGHKS, CDR2 YYEKEE (reference sequence). This CDR3 is built from 15 residues. V was shortened by 4 bases and J by 3 bases, with 17 bases between the two germline ends. CDR3 loop: CASSEMTGTGYEQYF. CDR3 DNA: TGTGCCAGCAGCGAAATGACCGGGACGGGCTACGAGCAGTACTTC.

This sequence joins TRBV7-9 and TRBJ2-2; D not resolved. From germline, CDR1 is SEHNR and CDR2 FQNEAQ (reference sequence). V lost 3 bases, J lost 0 bases, and 8 bases lay in between. This CDR3 has 15 residues. CDR3 in amino acids: CASSLWATNTGELFF. CDR3 coding DNA: TGTGCCAGCAGCTTGTGGGCAACGAACACCGGGGAGCTGTTTTTT.

The chain carries TRBV5-1 and TRBJ1-1; D is unclear. Looked up from germline, CDR1 is SGHRS and CDR2 is YFSETQ. This CDR3 comprises 14 residues. V shed 0 bases and J shed 1 base, with 7 bases lying between them. The CDR3 sequence: CASSLGHPNTEAFF. As DNA, the CDR3 is TGCGCCAGCAGCTTGGGTCACCCGAACACTGAAGCTTTCTTT. The variable domain in full, with the rest retrieved from reference TRBV5-1 and TRBJ1-1, is KAGVTQTPRYLIKTRGQQVTLSCSPISGHRSVSWYQQTPGQGLQFLFEYFSETQRNKGNFPGRFSGRQFSNSRSEMNVSTLELGDSALYLCASSLGHPNTEAFFGQGTRLTVV.

J is TRBJ2-5 and V is TRBV11-3; 7 bases agree with TRBD2. Germline V gene sequence: CDR1 SGHNT, CDR2 YENEEA. The V segment lost 1 base and the J segment 3 bases; nucleotides outside the gene matches: 5. The CDR3 loop spans 15 amino acids. The CDR3 here is CASSLVFGLEETQYF. DNA of the CDR3: TGTGCCAGCAGCTTAGTTTTCGGACTAGAAGAGACCCAGTACTTC.

This clone was recorded only once. The chain uses TRBV13 and TRBJ1-2, with D perhaps matching TRBD1 (5 bases). The V gene's germline CDR1 is PRHDT and CDR2 FYEKMQ (reference sequence). The CDR3 has 15 residues. Deletions cut 0 bases from V and 2 bases from J, with 10 bases between. In nucleotides, the CDR3 is TGTGCCAGCAGCTTAGGGTCCGCAGGGAACTATGGCTACACCTTC. It yields the protein CASSLGSAGNYGYTF.

This chain links TRBV2 with TRBJ1-2; TRBD1 aligns across 9 bases. The CDR3 runs to 13 residues. V trimming: 5 bases; J trimming: 7 bases; junction bases outside the gene matches: 5. Germline V CDR1 and CDR2: SNHLY, FYNNEI. The CDR3 is CASSTGGNFGYTF. The CDR3 nucleotides are TGTGCCAGCAGTACAGGGGGCAATTTTGGCTACACCTTC.

The chain carries TRBV7-2 and TRBJ2-7; perhaps TRBD2 as D (5 bases). Trimming took 3 bases from V and 2 from J, leaving 11 bases between them. The CDR3 runs to 14 residues. CDR1 SGHTA and CDR2 FQGNSA come from the germline V gene. The CDR3 region has the DNA TGTGCCAGCAGCTTCGGACTGGCTACCTACGAGCAGTACTTC. It encodes CASSFGLATYEQYF.

The V gene is TRBV12-3 or TRBV12-4, the J gene TRBJ1-2; no definite D call. CDR3 length equals 13 residues. V was pared by 1 base and J by 4 bases, with 7 bases between. As DNA, the CDR3 is TGTGCCAGCAGTTTAGGGGTTGGCTATGGCTACACCTTC. Residues: CASSLGVGYGYTF.

The V call is TRBV30, the J call TRBJ1-1; D possibly corresponds to TRBD1 (6 bases). Deletions cut 4 bases from V and 0 bases from J, with 12 bases between. The CDR3 runs to 14 residues. Germline V CDR1 and CDR2: GTSNPN, SVGIG (reference sequence). The CDR3 sequence: CAWTPGHLNTEAFF. In DNA form, the CDR3 reads TGTGCCTGGACCCCGGGACACCTGAACACTGAAGCTTTCTTT.

V gene TRBV6-5 combines with J gene TRBJ1-4; the D is unclear. This CDR3 comprises 13 residues. Trimming left V 0 bases short and J 8 bases short, with 7 bases between. CDR1 and CDR2 from the germline V gene are MNHEY and SVGAGI. Here the CDR3 reads CASSYSLGEKLFF. CDR3 coding DNA: TGTGCCAGCAGTTACTCTCTAGGGGAAAAACTGTTTTTT.

The chain combines TRBV25-1 with TRBJ2-1, with D tentatively TRBD2 (9 bases). Trimming removed 2 bases at V and 9 bases at J, with 20 bases between. The CDR3 length is 16 residues. Per germline, CDR1 MGHDK and CDR2 SYGVNS. CDR3: CASSERGLAGTGEQFF. In nucleotides, the CDR3 is TGTGCCAGCAGTGAAAGAGGGCTAGCGGGGACAGGTGAGCAGTTCTTC.

The V gene is TRBV5-4, the J gene TRBJ1-1; D uncertain. From germline, CDR1 is SGHNT and CDR2 YYREEE (reference sequence). Trimming removed 2 bases at V and 7 bases at J, with 15 bases between. The CDR3 has 14 amino acids. The CDR3 region is CASSFQLKAGEAFF. For the CDR3, the DNA is TGTGCCAGCAGCTTCCAGCTAAAAGCGGGTGAAGCTTTCTTT.

This chain joins TRBV5-6 and TRBJ1-5; D is perhaps TRBD1 (5 bases). The CDR3 length is 13 residues. Germline V lookup: CDR1 SGHDT, CDR2 YYEEEE. Trimming removed 5 bases at V and 4 bases at J, with 10 bases between. CDR3 protein: CASSGTGNQPQHF. In DNA, the CDR3 is TGTGCCAGCAGTGGGACGGGGAATCAGCCCCAGCATTTT.